Sequencing of this T cell receptor (beta chain) was carried out in a study of blood T cells in healthy people across ages. The CDR3 totals 13 residues. V lost 5 bases and J 2 bases, leaving 9 bases between the germline ends. Germline assignment: CDR1 SGHDN and CDR2 FVKESK. A J-beta primer mix and a sample-barcoded 5' primer were used in a second PCR of roughly 6 to 11 cycles. Each cDNA molecule received a tag from a template-switch adaptor that had 12 random nucleotides. MiXCR, run by TCRdb on the 5' RACE reads, gives a single entry per CDR3 protein. Of about 1,400,000 distinct CDR3 sequences listed, roughly 59% are singletons. The sample providers were healthy Caucasian people from Russia, aged roughly 6 to 95. Isolated per sample were at least 7 million PBMCs.

This clonotype was sampled from a man aged 18 to 29 in good health. The rearrangement joins TRBV14 to TRBJ1-2; D remains ambiguous. Sequencing was done on a sample of blood. DNA of the CDR3: TGTGCCAGCAGCACCGGGATGAACTATGGCTACACCTTC. Translating gives CASSTGMNYGYTF.